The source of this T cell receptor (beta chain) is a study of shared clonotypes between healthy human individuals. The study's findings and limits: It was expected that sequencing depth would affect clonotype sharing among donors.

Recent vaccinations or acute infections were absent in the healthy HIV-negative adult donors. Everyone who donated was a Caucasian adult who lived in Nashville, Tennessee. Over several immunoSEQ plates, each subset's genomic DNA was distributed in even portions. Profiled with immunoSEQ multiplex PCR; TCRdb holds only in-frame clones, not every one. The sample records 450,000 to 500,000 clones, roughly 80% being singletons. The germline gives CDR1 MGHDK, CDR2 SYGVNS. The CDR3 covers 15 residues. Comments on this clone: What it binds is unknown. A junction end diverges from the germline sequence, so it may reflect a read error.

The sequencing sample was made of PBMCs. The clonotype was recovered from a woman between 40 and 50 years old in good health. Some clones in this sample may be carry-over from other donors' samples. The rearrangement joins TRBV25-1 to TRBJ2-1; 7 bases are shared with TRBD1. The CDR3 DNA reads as TGTGCCAGCAGTGAATATATAGTGGAGAAGGGACAGATCGTCTTC. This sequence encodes CASSEYIVEKGQIVF.